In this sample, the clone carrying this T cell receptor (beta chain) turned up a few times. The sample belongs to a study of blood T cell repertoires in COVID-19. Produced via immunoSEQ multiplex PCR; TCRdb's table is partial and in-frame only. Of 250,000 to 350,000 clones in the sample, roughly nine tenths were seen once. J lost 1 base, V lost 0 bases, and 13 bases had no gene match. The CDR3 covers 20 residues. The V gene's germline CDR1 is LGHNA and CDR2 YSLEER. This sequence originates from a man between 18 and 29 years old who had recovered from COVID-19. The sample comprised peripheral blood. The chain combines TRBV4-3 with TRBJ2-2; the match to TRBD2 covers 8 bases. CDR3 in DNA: TGCGCCAGCAGCCAAGAACCTCACGGGGGGGCAGGGGTGAACACCGGGGAGCTGTTTTTT. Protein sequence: CASSQEPHGGAGVNTGELFF.